This TCR beta chain was sequenced in a study of vaccination and CD4 T cells after COVID-19. Whole-study context: Blood was drawn a median roughly 68 days post second dose, range 14 to 241.

This clonotype appeared once. Its antigen is currently unknown. Treatment in this sample: roughly ten-day PBMC culture with coronavirus spike peptide pools or control peptides (ViraFEST assay). The authors replaced half the medium with fresh IL-2 medium on days 3 and 7. Oncomine TCR Beta short-read sequencing was applied to DNA from cultured CD4+ T cells. Cultures of CD4+ T cells served as the source for extracting genomic DNA. TCRdb passed the PCR reads through MiXCR, listing each CDR3 protein once. Of more than 13,000 distinct CDR3 sequences in the sample, around 80% were seen once. This TCR came from a human donor who had recovered from COVID-19. The sequenced sample was CD4+ T cells from blood, cultured in vitro.

This CDR3 reads CASRDSTYGYTF. The CDR3 nucleotides are TGTGCCAGCAGGGACAGCACCTATGGCTACACCTTC. The chain uses TRBV19 and TRBJ1-2, with 7 bases matching TRBD1. Germline assignment: CDR1 LNHDA and CDR2 SQIVND (reference sequence). After removal of 9 bases from V and 4 bases from J, the junction contained 5 bases not matched to a gene. This CDR3 has 12 residues.